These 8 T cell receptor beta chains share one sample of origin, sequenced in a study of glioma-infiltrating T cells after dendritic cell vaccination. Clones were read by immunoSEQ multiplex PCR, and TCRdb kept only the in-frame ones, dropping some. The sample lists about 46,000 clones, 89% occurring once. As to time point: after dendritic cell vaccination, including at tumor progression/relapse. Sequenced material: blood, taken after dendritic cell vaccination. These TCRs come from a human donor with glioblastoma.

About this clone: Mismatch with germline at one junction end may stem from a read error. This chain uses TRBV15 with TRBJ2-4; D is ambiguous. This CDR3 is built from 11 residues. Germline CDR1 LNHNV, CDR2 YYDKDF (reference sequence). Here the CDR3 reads CATSRVQYRDF. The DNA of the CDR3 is TGTGCCACCAGCAGAGTCCAGTACCGTGACTTC.

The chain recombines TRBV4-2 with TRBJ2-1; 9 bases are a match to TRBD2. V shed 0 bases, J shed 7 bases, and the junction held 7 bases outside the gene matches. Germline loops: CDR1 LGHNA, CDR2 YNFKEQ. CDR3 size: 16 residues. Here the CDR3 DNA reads TGTGCCAGCAGCCAAGAGCAGCGGGAGGAAAGGAATGAGCAGTTCTTC. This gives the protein CASSQEQREERNEQFF.

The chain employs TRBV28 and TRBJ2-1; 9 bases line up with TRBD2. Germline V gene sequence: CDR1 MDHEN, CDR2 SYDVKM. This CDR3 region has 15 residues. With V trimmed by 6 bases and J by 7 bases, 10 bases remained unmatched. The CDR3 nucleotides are TGTGCCAGCAGAGCAGGCGGGGGGGCGGGGAATGAGCAGTTCTTC. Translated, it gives CASRAGGGAGNEQFF.

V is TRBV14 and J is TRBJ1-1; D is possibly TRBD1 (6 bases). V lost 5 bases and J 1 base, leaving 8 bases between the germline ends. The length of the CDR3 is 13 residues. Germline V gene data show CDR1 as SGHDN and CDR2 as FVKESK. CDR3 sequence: CASSTDRNTEAFF. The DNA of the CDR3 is TGTGCCAGCAGCACGGACAGGAACACTGAAGCTTTCTTT.

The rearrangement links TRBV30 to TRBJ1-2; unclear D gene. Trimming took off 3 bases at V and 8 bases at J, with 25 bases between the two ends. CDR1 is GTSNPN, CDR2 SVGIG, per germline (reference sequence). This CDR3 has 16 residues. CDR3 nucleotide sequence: TGTGCCTGGAGCCCCAATCTTGCTGGCAGTCAGAGGGGCTACACCTTC. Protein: CAWSPNLAGSQRGYTF. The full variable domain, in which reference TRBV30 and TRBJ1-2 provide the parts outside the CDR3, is SQTIHQWPATLVQPVGSPLSLECTVEGTSNPNLYWYRQAAGRGLQLLFYSVGIGQISSEVPQNLSASRPQDRQFILSSKKLLLSDSGFYLCAWSPNLAGSQRGYTFGSGTRLTVV.

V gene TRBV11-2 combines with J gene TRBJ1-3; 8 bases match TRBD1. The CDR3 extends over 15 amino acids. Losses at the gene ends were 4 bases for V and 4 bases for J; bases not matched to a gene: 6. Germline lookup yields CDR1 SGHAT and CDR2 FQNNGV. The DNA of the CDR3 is TGTGCCAGCAGCTCTCTGCGGGACAGGGGAAACACCATATATTTT. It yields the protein CASSSLRDRGNTIYF. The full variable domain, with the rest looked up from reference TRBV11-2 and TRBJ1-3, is EAGVAQSPRYKIIEKRQSVAFWCNPISGHATLYWYQQILGQGPKLLIQFQNNGVVDDSQLPKDRFSAERLKGVDSTLKIQPAKLEDSAVYLCASSSLRDRGNTIYFGEGSWLTVV.

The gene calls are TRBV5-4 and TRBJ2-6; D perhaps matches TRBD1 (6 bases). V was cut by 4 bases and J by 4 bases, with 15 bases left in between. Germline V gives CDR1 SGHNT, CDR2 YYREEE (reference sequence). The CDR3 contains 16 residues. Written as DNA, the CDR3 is TGTGCCAGCAGCCCTCCCCAGGGGACCGGGGCCAACGTCCTGACTTTC. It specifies CASSPPQGTGANVLTF.

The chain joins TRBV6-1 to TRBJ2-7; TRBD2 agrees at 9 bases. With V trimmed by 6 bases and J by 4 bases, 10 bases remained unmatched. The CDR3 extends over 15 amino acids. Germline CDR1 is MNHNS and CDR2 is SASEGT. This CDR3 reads CASSPLAGRVYEQYF. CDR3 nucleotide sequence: TGTGCCAGCAGCCCCCTAGCGGGACGGGTTTACGAGCAGTACTTC.